This TCR beta chain appears in the sequencing data of a study of blood T cell repertoires in COVID-19. Using immunoSEQ multiplex PCR, the repertoire was profiled, and TCRdb retains in-frame clones only, with some absent. The top ten clones hold roughly 1.3% of a sample with 290,000 or so clones, around 87% of them seen once. The germline V gene has CDR1 SGHDT and CDR2 YYEEEE. Trimming removed 6 bases at V and 7 bases at J, with 17 bases between. The CDR3 has 15 residues. This sequence joins TRBV5-6 and TRBJ1-6; TRBD1 might be the D (5 bases). The clonotype comes from a man aged 65 to 85 with acute or convalescent COVID-19. The sample taken for sequencing was peripheral blood. CDR3 sequence reads: CASTGYGRANSPLHF. CDR3 sequence (DNA): TGTGCCAGCACCGGGTATGGCAGGGCGAATTCACCCCTCCACTTT.